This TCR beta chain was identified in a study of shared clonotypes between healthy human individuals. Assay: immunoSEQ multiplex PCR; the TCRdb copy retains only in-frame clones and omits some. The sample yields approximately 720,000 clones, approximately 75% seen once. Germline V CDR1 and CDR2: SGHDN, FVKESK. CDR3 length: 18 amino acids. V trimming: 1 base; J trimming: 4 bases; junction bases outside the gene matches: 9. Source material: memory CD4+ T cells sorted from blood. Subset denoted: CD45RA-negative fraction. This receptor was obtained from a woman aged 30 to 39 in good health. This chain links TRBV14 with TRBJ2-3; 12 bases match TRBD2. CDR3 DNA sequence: TGTGCCAGCAGCCAAGCCAACCTAGCGGGAGGGTACGCAGATACGCAGTATTTT. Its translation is CASSQANLAGGYADTQYF.